This T cell receptor (beta chain) was recovered during a study of blood T cell repertoires in COVID-19. Study summary: Sources were T cells, B-cell-depleted T cells, or PBMCs; the material itself was cDNA or gDNA.

In the original workflow: Using reference gene primer amplification, nucleated cell counts were estimated. Measured with immunoSEQ multiplex PCR; TCRdb has only the in-frame clones, and not every one. V, J and clone size derive from that table, while D and trimming were established from the DNA sequence. The sample shows 45,000 to 65,000 clones, about 90% of them seen only once. V was clipped by 6 bases and J by 2 bases, with 17 bases between them. Germline V CDR1 and CDR2: LNHDA, SQIVND (reference sequence). This CDR3 comprises 17 residues. V gene TRBV19 combines with J gene TRBJ2-6; no definite D call. The source is an elderly man in a cohort sampled during active COVID-19. Sequences were obtained from peripheral blood. The CDR3 DNA reads as TGTGCCAGTAGGTCGGGTTTCGAGCGAGCTGGGGCCAACGTCCTGACTTTC. Amino acid sequence: CASRSGFERAGANVLTF.